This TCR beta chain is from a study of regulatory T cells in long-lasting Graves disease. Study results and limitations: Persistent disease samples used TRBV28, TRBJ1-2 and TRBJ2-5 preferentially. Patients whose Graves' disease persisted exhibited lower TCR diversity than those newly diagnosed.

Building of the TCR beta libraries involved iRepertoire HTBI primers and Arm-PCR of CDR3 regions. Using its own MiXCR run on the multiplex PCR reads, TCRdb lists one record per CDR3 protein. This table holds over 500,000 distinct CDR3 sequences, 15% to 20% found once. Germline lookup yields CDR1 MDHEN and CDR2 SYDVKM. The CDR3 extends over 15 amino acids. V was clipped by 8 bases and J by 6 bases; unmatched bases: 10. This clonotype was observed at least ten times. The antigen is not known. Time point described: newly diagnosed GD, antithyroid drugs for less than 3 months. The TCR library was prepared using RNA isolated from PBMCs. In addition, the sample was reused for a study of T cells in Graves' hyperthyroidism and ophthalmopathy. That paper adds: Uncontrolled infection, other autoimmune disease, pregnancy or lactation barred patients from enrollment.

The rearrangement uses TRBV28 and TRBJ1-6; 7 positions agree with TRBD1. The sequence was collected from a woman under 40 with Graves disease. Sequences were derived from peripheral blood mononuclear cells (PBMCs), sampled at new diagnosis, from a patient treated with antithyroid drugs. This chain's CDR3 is CASLGSRGANSPLHF. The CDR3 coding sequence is TGTGCCAGCCTTGGGTCCAGGGGGGCTAATTCACCCCTCCACTTT.